This T cell receptor beta chain appears in the sequencing data of a study of OX40 agonist ivuxolimab in advanced cancers. Study in general: A partial response was reached by three patients: one with hepatocellular carcinoma and two with cutaneous melanoma. Study-level points and caveats: CD4+ and CD8+ blood T cells expanded clonally by week 6 at 0.1 to 3.0 mg/kg.

Deletions cut 2 bases from V and 0 bases from J, with 8 bases between. The CDR3 covers 14 residues. CDR1 is SGHRS, CDR2 YFSETQ, per germline. Here immunoSEQ multiplex PCR was the method, and the copy in TCRdb shows in-frame clones only, minus some. The table includes thousands of clones, just under 70% detected once. The sample holds one count of this clone. Antigen: not known. The TCR sequence derives from an adult with an advanced solid tumor such as melanoma, head and neck, liver or kidney cancer. The chain recombines TRBV5-1 with TRBJ1-1; D not resolved. Source: CD4+ or CD8+ T cells sorted from blood, taken in a trial of the OX40 agonist ivuxolimab. The CDR3 loop is CASSFQSMNTEAFF. The CDR3 DNA follows: TGCGCCAGCAGCTTTCAATCCATGAACACTGAAGCTTTCTTT.